One sample yielded the 21 T cell receptor beta chains listed below, sequenced in a study of control samples from healthy donors and cancer patients. Using immunoSEQ multiplex PCR, the repertoire was profiled, and TCRdb retains in-frame clones only, with some absent. This sample has about 75,000 clones, with 94% found just once. Source material: blood. These TCRs come from a woman in her forties in good health.

The CDR3 region is CSANSIDTQYF. The CDR3 DNA is TGCAGTGCAAATTCGATAGATACGCAGTATTTT. J is TRBJ2-3 and V is TRBV20-1; D gene ambiguous. V gave up 6 bases and J gave up 5 bases, with 9 bases separating them. Germline-derived CDR1 and CDR2 are DFQATT and SNEGSKA (reference sequence). The CDR3 loop spans 11 amino acids.

The chain combines TRBV4-1 with TRBJ2-3; 7 bases match TRBD2. CDR1 MGHRA and CDR2 YSYEKL come from the germline V gene. The length of the CDR3 is 17 residues. J gave up 0 bases and V 0 bases, and 6 bases lay outside the gene matches. DNA for the CDR3: TGCGCCAGCAGCCAAGATCGGCTAGCGGTTAGCACAGATACGCAGTATTTT. Protein sequence: CASSQDRLAVSTDTQYF.

The chain joins TRBV7-9 to TRBJ1-2; 7 nucleotides match TRBD1. Germline V gene lookup returns CDR1 SEHNR and CDR2 FQNEAQ (reference sequence). V lost 3 bases to trimming and J lost 3 bases; unmatched junction nucleotides: 7. CDR3 length: 15 residues. CDR3 amino acids: CASSFGTGAHYGYTF. DNA of the CDR3: TGTGCCAGCAGCTTCGGTACAGGGGCTCACTATGGCTACACCTTC.

The V gene is TRBV30, the J gene TRBJ1-6; D is uncertain. This CDR3 has 13 amino acids. In germline, CDR1 is GTSNPN, CDR2 SVGIG (reference sequence). V lost 3 bases and J lost 5, with 8 bases in between. CDR3 nucleotide sequence: TGTGCCTGGAGCAGGCGGGATAATTCACCCCTCCACTTT. Encoded protein: CAWSRRDNSPLHF.

The rearrangement uses TRBV7-2 and TRBJ1-5; D perhaps matches TRBD1 (5 bases). Trimming removed 5 bases from V and 1 base from J, with 9 bases in between. The germline V gene has CDR1 SGHTA and CDR2 FQGNSA. The CDR3 extends over 14 amino acids. Here the CDR3 reads CASSLGRSNQPQHF. CDR3 bases: TGTGCCAGCAGCCTGGGACGGAGCAATCAGCCCCAGCATTTT.

This chain connects TRBV29-1 to TRBJ2-5; perhaps TRBD1 as D (6 bases). There are 14 residues in the CDR3. Trimming removed 3 bases at V and 1 base at J, with 12 bases between. CDR1 and CDR2 from the germline V gene are SQVTM and ANQGSEA. This chain's CDR3 is CSVDPTDSQETQYF. Written as DNA, the CDR3 is TGCAGCGTTGACCCTACGGACAGCCAAGAGACCCAGTACTTC.

The chain couples TRBV19 to TRBJ2-2, with D possibly being TRBD1 (6 bases). This CDR3 contains 17 residues. Trimming took 5 bases from V and 4 from J, leaving 20 bases between them. In germline, CDR1 is LNHDA, CDR2 SQIVND (reference sequence). In nucleotides, the CDR3 is TGTGCCAGTAGTGTACCGGACAGATACCTTTCCACCGGGGAGCTGTTTTTT. It specifies CASSVPDRYLSTGELFF.

The chain couples TRBV10-3 to TRBJ1-2; D call uncertain. Germline lookup yields CDR1 ENHRY and CDR2 SYGVKD. V was pared by 3 bases and J by 0 bases, with 8 bases between. The CDR3 is 14 residues long. The CDR3 nucleotides are TGTGCCATCAGTGAAAGGGTCGCTAACTATGGCTACACCTTC. It yields the protein CAISERVANYGYTF.

The gene calls are TRBV3-1 (or the pseudogene TRBV3-2) and TRBJ1-1; D remains ambiguous. The CDR3 runs 13 residues. Germline loops: CDR1 LGHDT, CDR2 YNNKEL (reference sequence). V lost 1 base to trimming and J lost 0 bases, with 3 bases between them. Here the CDR3 DNA reads TGTGCCAGCAGCCAAGTGATGAACACTGAAGCTTTCTTT. Its translation is CASSQVMNTEAFF.

The V and J genes are TRBV13 and TRBJ2-3; possible D gene TRBD2, 5 bases. Per the germline V gene, CDR1 is PRHDT and CDR2 is FYEKMQ (reference sequence). V was shortened by 2 bases and J by 1 base, with 10 bases between the two germline ends. The length of the CDR3 is 15 residues. The DNA for the CDR3 is TGTGCCAGCAGCTTAACGCTAGCCGGCACAGATACGCAGTATTTT. Residues: CASSLTLAGTDTQYF.

In DNA form, the CDR3 reads TGCGCCAGCAGCTTGGCGGCTAGCATTTCCTCCTACGAGCAGTACTTC. Its translation: CASSLAASISSYEQYF. V gene TRBV5-1 combines with J gene TRBJ2-7; a weak D match, TRBD2 (5 bases). Between the trimmed V and J ends, which lost 0 bases and 0 bases, there was a span of 13 bases. The CDR3 has 16 residues. Germline assignment: CDR1 SGHRS and CDR2 YFSETQ.

V is TRBV5-1 and J is TRBJ2-7; 9 bases agree with TRBD1. The germline CDR1 and CDR2 sequences are SGHRS and YFSETQ. J gave up 7 bases and V 4 bases, and 12 bases lay outside the gene matches. This CDR3 has 15 residues. The CDR3 is CASSPTSGTGLEQYF. In DNA form, the CDR3 reads TGCGCCAGCAGCCCAACATCCGGGACAGGGTTAGAGCAGTACTTC.

The chain links TRBV3-1 (or the pseudogene TRBV3-2) to TRBJ1-1, with D maybe TRBD1 (6 bases). Germline CDR1 LGHDT, CDR2 YNNKEL (reference sequence). The CDR3 has 12 residues. V was trimmed by 5 bases and J by 3 bases, leaving 7 bases between them. The CDR3 sequence: CASSYRDTEAFF. The CDR3 DNA sequence: TGTGCCAGCAGCTACAGGGACACTGAAGCTTTCTTT.

The chain uses TRBV7-2 and TRBJ1-5; 10 positions agree with TRBD1. This CDR3 contains 15 residues. The germline V gene encodes CDR1 SGHTA and CDR2 FQGNSA. Trimming at V came to 5 bases and at J to 4 bases, leaving 5 bases not matched to a gene. DNA for the CDR3: TGTGCCAGCAGCGTGACAGGGGGCGCGAATCAGCCCCAGCATTTT. Residues: CASSVTGGANQPQHF.

The chain joins TRBV6-5 to TRBJ1-1; D remains unclear. The V end lost 10 bases, the J end lost 0 bases, and 3 bases lay between the germline ends. Germline CDR1 and CDR2: MNHEY and SVGAGI. This CDR3 contains 10 residues. In DNA, the CDR3 is TGTGCCACCGTGAACACTGAAGCTTTCTTT. Its translation is CATVNTEAFF.

The genes are TRBV6-5 and TRBJ2-6; no definite D call. Germline V gene sequence: CDR1 MNHEY, CDR2 SVGAGI. Trimming pared 2 bases from V and 0 bases from J, leaving 8 bases between. CDR3 length: 16 amino acids. The CDR3 DNA reads as TGTGCCAGCAGTTACCACCTAGTCTCTGGGGCCAACGTCCTGACTTTC. It specifies CASSYHLVSGANVLTF.

This clone came up once. The chain employs TRBV27 and TRBJ1-1; 10 nucleotides align to TRBD1. V was clipped by 4 bases and J by 3 bases; unmatched bases: 14. The CDR3 extends over 18 amino acids. Per germline, CDR1 MNHEY and CDR2 SMNVEV (reference sequence). CDR3 region: CASSSWARDRGRDTEAFF. The CDR3 DNA follows: TGTGCCAGCAGTTCATGGGCCCGGGACAGGGGAAGGGACACTGAAGCTTTCTTT.

J is TRBJ1-5 and V is TRBV7-2; D is ambiguous. CDR3 length: 13 amino acids. Germline V gene sequence: CDR1 SGHTA, CDR2 FQGNSA. V was cut by 5 bases and J by 2 bases, with 7 bases left in between. CDR3 coding DNA: TGTGCCAGCAGCACACGAGGCAATCAGCCCCAGCATTTT. This gives the protein CASSTRGNQPQHF.

The chain is built from TRBV5-1 and TRBJ2-3; D is unclear. The V end was cut by 3 bases, the J end by 4 bases, with 6 bases between. Germline CDR1 and CDR2: SGHRS and YFSETQ. This CDR3 has 12 amino acids. The DNA of the CDR3 is TGCGCCAGCAGCTCCCCGTCAGATACGCAGTATTTT. This gives the protein CASSSPSDTQYF.

V and J are TRBV15 and TRBJ1-6, with TRBD1 matching over 8 bases. V dropped 3 bases and J dropped 7; count of bases not matched to a gene: 5. The CDR3 contains 15 residues. From germline, CDR1 is LNHNV and CDR2 YYDKDF (reference sequence). CDR3 in DNA: TGTGCCACCAGCAGCCAGGGGGCGAGGAATTCACCCCTCCACTTT. Amino acids: CATSSQGARNSPLHF.

The chain is built from TRBV5-4 and TRBJ1-3; 7 bases are shared with TRBD1. V lost 0 bases and J lost 3; bases outside the gene matches: 3. The CDR3 length is 15 residues. Germline CDR1 and CDR2: SGHNT and YYREEE (reference sequence). The CDR3 nucleotides are TGTGCCAGCAGCTTGGACAGGGGTGGTGGAAACACCATATATTTT. It codes for CASSLDRGGGNTIYF.